This TCR beta chain derives from a study of OX40 agonist ivuxolimab in advanced cancers. As to this clone: No antigen is known for it.

Patients were ruled out by autoimmune disease history or systemic immunosuppression. The V gene end was trimmed by 5 bases and the J gene end by 2 bases; junction bases not matched to a gene: 4. The CDR3 loop spans 16 amino acids. Germline V CDR1 and CDR2: SEHNR, FQNEAQ (reference sequence). Method: immunoSEQ multiplex PCR; TCRdb's copy keeps in-frame clones and lacks some. The sample lists roughly 100,000 clones, less than 95% seen once, with approximately 0.5% in the top ten. The study, taken as a whole, reports: Some nonresponders likewise displayed low normalized T-cell clonal expansion. Average numbers of expanded clones were greater in CD8+ T cells than in CD4+. At 0.1-3.0 mg/kg, partial responders had clonal expansion among the lowest observed.

The source was CD4+ or CD8+ T cells sorted from blood, collected in a trial of the OX40 agonist ivuxolimab. The receptor comes from an adult with an advanced solid tumor such as melanoma, head and neck, liver or kidney cancer. V is TRBV7-9 and J is TRBJ2-2; 11 bases fit TRBD2. The CDR3 region has the DNA TGTGCCAGCAGCGATCTAGCGGGGGGTAACACCGGGGAGCTGTTTTTT. Amino acids: CASSDLAGGNTGELFF. The entire variable domain, with the rest obtained from reference TRBV7-9 and TRBJ2-2, is as follows: DTGVSQNPRHKITKRGQNVTFRCDPISEHNRLYWYRQTLGQGPEFLTYFQNEAQLEKSRLLSDRFSAERPKGSFSTLEIQRTEQGDSAMYLCASSDLAGGNTGELFFGEGSRLTVL.